The next 15 T cell receptor beta chains were all read from a single sample in a study of CD8 T cells in ankylosing spondylitis. TCRdb processed the 5' RACE reads anew with MiXCR; each CDR3 protein has one entry. The repertoire holds some 250,000 distinct CDR3 sequences, with 20% to 30% as singletons. Sequenced material: blood, either unsorted or a sorted T cell fraction (not recorded which). Receptors were obtained from a male donor with ankylosing spondylitis or in good health (not recorded which).

This clonotype was counted ten times or more. The chain joins TRBV20-1 to TRBJ1-2; D gene uncertain. V dropped 6 bases and J dropped 6 bases, with 14 bases sitting between them. The CDR3 has 12 amino acids. Germline CDR1 DFQATT, CDR2 SNEGSKA (reference sequence). The CDR3 DNA is TGCAGTGCCCCAGACGGCGGGGATGGCTACACCTTC. It yields the protein CSAPDGGDGYTF.

This sequence joins TRBV5-1 and TRBJ2-7; TRBD1 agrees at 7 bases. CDR1 and CDR2 from the germline V gene are SGHRS and YFSETQ. There are 14 residues in the CDR3. V lost 4 bases to trimming and J lost 2 bases; unmatched junction nucleotides: 6. The CDR3 coding sequence is TGCGCCAGCAGCACGGGACAGTTCCCCTACGAGCAGTACTTC. Amino acid sequence: CASSTGQFPYEQYF.

This clonotype has at least ten counts. The gene calls are TRBV4-2 and TRBJ1-3; 9 bases match TRBD1. The ends lost 2 bases at V and 2 bases at J; junction bases unmatched: 4. The CDR3 covers 16 residues. Germline loops: CDR1 LGHNA, CDR2 YNFKEQ. The CDR3 region is CASSQRGQGAGNTIYF. The CDR3 DNA reads as TGTGCCAGCAGCCAACGGGGACAGGGCGCTGGAAACACCATATATTTT.

The chain employs TRBV12-3 or TRBV12-4 and TRBJ1-1, with D unclear. This CDR3 has 14 residues. V gave up 2 bases and J gave up 1 base, with 8 bases separating them. The CDR3 here is CASSLPRPNTEAFF. The DNA of the CDR3 is TGTGCCAGCAGTTTACCCCGGCCGAACACTGAAGCTTTCTTT.

This clonotype was found many times. This chain connects TRBV7-2 to TRBJ1-5; D remains ambiguous. Trimming took off 4 bases at V and 3 bases at J, with 7 bases between the two ends. The germline CDR1 and CDR2 sequences are SGHTA and FQGNSA. The CDR3 contains 13 residues. The DNA for the CDR3 is TGTGCCAGCAGCTGGGCCTTCAATCAGCCCCAGCATTTT. Protein: CASSWAFNQPQHF.

This clonotype showed up many times. The chain links TRBV29-1 to TRBJ1-1; D is perhaps TRBD1 (5 bases). Germline V CDR1 and CDR2: SQVTM, ANQGSEA. Trimming left V 7 bases short and J 1 base short, with 13 bases between. The CDR3 runs 13 residues. The CDR3 DNA reads as TGCAGCGCTACGACAGCGGGGAACACTGAAGCTTTCTTT. Its protein is CSATTAGNTEAFF. Full variable domain (remainder filled in from reference TRBV29-1 and TRBJ1-1): SAVISQKPSRDICQRGTSLTIQCQVDSQVTMMFWYRQQPGQSLTLIATANQGSEATYESGFVIDKFPISRPNLTFSTLTVSNMSPEDSSIYLCSATTAGNTEAFFGQGTRLTVV.

This clonotype showed up many times. This sequence joins TRBV2 and TRBJ1-4; D uncertain. The germline V gene has CDR1 SNHLY and CDR2 FYNNEI. V lost 3 bases, J lost 3 bases, and 8 bases lay in between. This CDR3 spans 14 amino acids. The CDR3 here is CASSDRSSNEKLFF. CDR3 nucleotides: TGTGCCAGCAGTGACAGGTCTTCTAATGAAAAACTGTTTTTT.

V usage is TRBV7-2 and J usage is TRBJ2-1; 11 bases align to TRBD2. This CDR3 is built from 14 residues. Trimming removed 6 bases from V and 9 bases from J; junction bases left unmatched: 7. Germline loops: CDR1 SGHTA, CDR2 FQGNSA. The CDR3 DNA follows: TGTGCCAGCAGGAGAGCTAGCGGGGGGAGTGAGCAGTTCTTC. As protein: CASRRASGGSEQFF. Using reference TRBV7-2 and TRBJ2-1 for the parts outside the CDR3, the full variable domain is GAGVSQSPSNKVTEKGKDVELRCDPISGHTALYWYRQSLGQGLEFLIYFQGNSAPDKSGLPSDRFSAERTGGSVSTLTIQRTQQEDSAVYLCASRRASGGSEQFFGPGTRLTVL.

In this sample, this clonotype turned up many times. The chain is built from TRBV20-1 and TRBJ2-2; TRBD1 might be the D (6 bases). Germline CDR1 is DFQATT and CDR2 is SNEGSKA (reference sequence). Trimming pared 4 bases from V and 7 bases from J, leaving 13 bases between. This CDR3 has 13 residues. CDR3 DNA sequence: TGCAGTGCTAAGTCAGAAGGGGGCGGGGAGCTGTTTTTT. This encodes CSAKSEGGGELFF.

At least ten counts were recorded for this clonotype. This sequence joins TRBV10-3 and TRBJ2-1; TRBD2 matches 8 bases. CDR1 and CDR2 (germline): ENHRY, SYGVKD. Trimming at V came to 2 bases and at J to 8 bases, leaving 14 bases not matched to a gene. The length of the CDR3 is 17 residues. For the CDR3, the DNA is TGTGCCATCAGTGAGGGGGTTTCGAGCGGGGGCGAGGATGAGCAGTTCTTC. Translation gives CAISEGVSSGGEDEQFF.

This clonotype was counted many times. The chain links TRBV20-1 to TRBJ1-1; 8 bases fit TRBD1. CDR3 length: 12 amino acids. Unmatched junction bases numbered 3, after V lost 4 bases and J lost 5 bases. Germline V gives CDR1 DFQATT, CDR2 SNEGSKA (reference sequence). CDR3 DNA: TGCAGTGCTACCCGACAGGGGACTGAAGCTTTCTTT. Amino acids: CSATRQGTEAFF.

The chain couples TRBV29-1 to TRBJ2-4, with 9 bases matching TRBD2. The germline gives CDR1 SQVTM, CDR2 ANQGSEA. The ends lost 5 bases at V and 7 bases at J; junction bases unmatched: 0. The length of the CDR3 is 11 residues. CDR3 loop: CSVSGGNIQYF. As DNA, the CDR3 is TGCAGCGTTAGCGGGGGGAACATTCAGTACTTC.

The rearrangement uses TRBV2 and TRBJ2-6, with 8 bases matching TRBD2. This CDR3 spans 18 amino acids. Germline CDR1 SNHLY, CDR2 FYNNEI. With 7 bases clipped from V and 0 bases from J, the junction kept 11 bases outside the gene matches. CDR3: CASTPRGGTLSGANVLTF. CDR3 DNA sequence: TGTGCCAGCACCCCCCGGGGGGGGACTCTCTCTGGGGCCAACGTCCTGACTTTC. The whole variable domain, filled in from reference TRBV2 and TRBJ2-6, reads EPEVTQTPSHQVTQMGQEVILRCVPISNHLYFYWYRQILGQKVEFLVSFYNNEISEKSEIFDDQFSVERPDGSNFTLKIRSTKLEDSAMYFCASTPRGGTLSGANVLTFGAGSRLTVL.

In its sample, this clonotype was seen a few times. The chain carries TRBV12-3 or TRBV12-4 and TRBJ2-1; 7 nucleotides align to TRBD2. The ends lost 6 bases at V and 0 bases at J; junction bases unmatched: 11. The CDR3 totals 17 residues. Written as DNA, the CDR3 is TGTGCCAGCAGCTCACCCGCCGGGACTAACTCCTACAATGAGCAGTTCTTC. Translating gives CASSSPAGTNSYNEQFF.

This clonotype was detected many times. The CDR3 sequence: CASSLRQGYGYTF. The CDR3 bases are TGCGCCAGCAGCTTGCGTCAGGGTTATGGCTACACCTTC. The V and J genes are TRBV5-1 and TRBJ1-2, with D possibly matching TRBD1 (5 bases). Germline-derived CDR1 and CDR2 are SGHRS and YFSETQ. There are 13 residues in the CDR3. V was trimmed by 1 base and J by 5 bases, leaving 9 bases between them.